This TCR beta chain was recorded in a study of T-cell memory formation after mild COVID-19. Study context: Largely, TCR clusters stayed within a single donor. Whole-study findings and limits: Confirmation was lacking for SARS-CoV-2 specificity of second-wave clones that peaked on day 37.

CDR3 length: 15 amino acids. The V and J ends lost 4 bases and 2 bases respectively, with 12 bases between them. CDR1 and CDR2 from the germline V gene are MGHDK and SYGVNS. A few counts support this clonotype. What it binds is not known. TCR alpha and TCR beta cDNA libraries with sample barcodes and UMIs came from 5'RACE using constant-segment primers. TCRdb reprocessed the 5' RACE reads via MiXCR and lists one record per CDR3 protein. The table has more than 300,000 distinct CDR3 sequences, roughly an eighth seen once. V is TRBV25-1 and J is TRBJ2-1; D might be TRBD2 (5 bases). The origin of this receptor is a man younger than 30 who had mild COVID-19 (a few samples of this study predate the infection). Cell type and time point are not known. The material sequenced was PBMCs or a T cell subset sorted from them (not recorded which). The CDR3 DNA reads as TGTGCCAGCAGTGGCGTGAGGGTGACCTACAATGAGCAGTTCTTC. Translation gives CASSGVRVTYNEQFF.